The rows below give T cell receptor beta chains drawn from one sample of a study of blood T cells in healthy people across ages. One entry per CDR3 protein results from TCRdb running MiXCR on the 5' RACE reads. The sample lists 850,000 to 1,000,000 distinct CDR3 sequences, roughly 51% occurring once. The sequenced sample consisted of blood. The receptors were sampled from a woman aged 55-75 years in good health. The CDR3 runs from the conserved cysteine through the conserved F or W. Each record gives: D gene, clone size, J gene, V gene, CDR3 protein, CDR3 DNA. D genes are given only for firm matches. Not every row has a clone size; where given, it reads once, few, many or a size class.

. | . | TRBJ2-4 | TRBV20-1 | CSASSAGRAKNIQYF | TGCAGTGCTAGTTCGGCAGGGAGGGCCAAAAACATTCAGTACTTC
TRBD2 | . | TRBJ2-5 | TRBV4-2 | CASSQDGTSGGQETQYF | TGTGCCAGCAGCCAAGATGGGACTAGCGGAGGCCAAGAGACCCAGTACTTC
. | few | TRBJ1-1 | TRBV25-1 | CASSEKGQDNEAFF | TGTGCCAGCAGTGAAAAAGGCCAGGATAATGAAGCTTTCTTT
TRBD1 | . | TRBJ2-5 | TRBV20-1 | CSASRTGRETQYF | TGCAGTGCTAGCCGGACAGGGAGAGAGACCCAGTACTTC
TRBD2 | few | TRBJ2-1 | TRBV20-1 | CSAIRTGTSYNEQFF | TGCAGTGCTATTAGAACCGGGACTAGTTACAATGAGCAGTTCTTC
. | few | TRBJ2-4 | TRBV11-2 | CASSLDRAAPSIQYF | TGTGCCAGCAGCTTAGATCGGGCAGCTCCTAGCATTCAGTACTTC
TRBD1 | . | TRBJ1-1 | TRBV29-1 | CSVARGTETEAFF | TGCAGCGTTGCGAGGGGGACAGAGACTGAAGCTTTCTTT
TRBD1 | . | TRBJ2-1 | TRBV25-1 | CASSGIQGDRVGNEQFF | TGTGCCAGCAGTGGGATTCAGGGGGACAGGGTGGGCAATGAGCAGTTCTTC
TRBD2 | . | TRBJ2-7 | TRBV7-2 | CASSLGVTSGFYVYEQYF | TGTGCCAGCAGCTTAGGTGTCACTAGCGGGTTCTACGTCTACGAGCAGTACTTC
TRBD2 | once | TRBJ2-5 | TRBV7-7 | CASSLIAGGLETQYF | TGTGCCAGCAGCTTGATAGCGGGAGGGTTGGAGACCCAGTACTTC
. | . | TRBJ2-6 | TRBV28 | CASRNGGVANVLTF | TGTGCCAGCCGCAATGGTGGGGTGGCCAACGTCCTGACTTTC
. | . | TRBJ2-1 | TRBV4-1 | CASSLRGTGSNEQFF | TGCGCCAGCAGCCTAAGGGGCACAGGGTCGAATGAGCAGTTCTTC
. | . | TRBJ1-1 | TRBV4-1 | CASSQESPLNTEAFF | TGCGCCAGCAGCCAAGAGTCACCTTTGAACACTGAAGCTTTCTTT
. | . | TRBJ1-2 | TRBV29-1 | CSAFRPTATYGYTF | TGCAGCGCGTTTCGCCCGACAGCTACCTATGGCTACACCTTC
TRBD2 | . | TRBJ2-7 | TRBV6-4 | CASTVAGRYEQYF | TGTGCCAGCACGGTAGCGGGAAGGTACGAGCAGTACTTC
TRBD1 | . | TRBJ2-7 | TRBV4-1 | CASSQERPRQGLEQYF | TGCGCCAGCAGCCAAGAACGACCGAGACAGGGCCTTGAGCAGTACTTC
. | . | TRBJ2-5 | TRBV5-1 | CASSLDVGGSGETQYF | TGCGCCAGCAGCTTGGATGTGGGCGGGTCTGGAGAGACCCAGTACTTC
TRBD2 | few | TRBJ2-6 | TRBV27 | CASSFRPGLAGASGANVLTF | TGTGCCAGCAGTTTCCGTCCCGGACTAGCGGGAGCCTCTGGGGCCAACGTCCTGACTTTC
. | . | TRBJ2-7 | TRBV5-1 | CASSIDPGEYEQYF | TGCGCCAGCAGCATTGACCCCGGGGAATACGAGCAGTACTTC
TRBD2 | few | TRBJ2-7 | TRBV27 | CAKQRTRRVFDEQYF | TGTGCCAAACAAAGGACTAGGCGAGTGTTCGACGAGCAGTACTTC
. | few | TRBJ1-1 | TRBV29-1 | CSVVIWAGANTEAFF | TGCAGCGTTGTGATTTGGGCGGGCGCGAACACTGAAGCTTTCTTT
. | . | TRBJ2-7 | TRBV4-3 | CASSQDQAQHYEQYF | TGCGCCAGCAGCCAAGATCAGGCCCAACACTACGAGCAGTACTTC
. | few | TRBJ2-5 | TRBV4-3 | CASSQDQGSEEYF | TGCGCCAGCAGCCAAGATCAGGGGTCAGAGGAGTACTTC
. | many | TRBJ2-7 | TRBV2 | CASRTGTSTYEQYF | TGTGCCAGCAGGACCGGGACAAGTACCTACGAGCAGTACTTC
. | few | TRBJ1-1 | TRBV20-1 | CSAIRGNTEAFF | TGCAGTGCTATTCGGGGGAACACTGAAGCTTTCTTT
. | few | TRBJ2-1 | TRBV4-1 | CASSPQYYNEQFF | TGCGCCAGCAGCCCACAGTACTACAATGAGCAGTTCTTC
TRBD2 | few | TRBJ2-5 | TRBV6-5 | CASSYSLAGQETQYF | TGTGCCAGCAGTTACAGCCTAGCGGGGCAAGAGACCCAGTACTTC
. | few | TRBJ2-3 | TRBV29-1 | CSLFRGGSTQYF | TGCAGCCTTTTTCGAGGGGGAAGTACGCAGTATTTT
TRBD1 | few | TRBJ1-2 | TRBV20-1 | CSAWTGVWGYTF | TGCAGTGCTTGGACAGGCGTCTGGGGCTACACCTTC
TRBD1 | . | TRBJ2-7 | TRBV12-3/TRBV12-4 | CASRLGTDSSYEQYF | TGTGCCAGCAGACTGGGGACAGATTCCTCCTACGAGCAGTACTTC
. | . | TRBJ1-1 | TRBV5-6 | CASSWGENTEAFF | TGTGCCAGCAGCTGGGGGGAGAACACTGAAGCTTTCTTT
. | . | TRBJ2-2 | TRBV21-1 | CASSPGRVYTGELFF | TGTGCCAGCAGCCCGGGCCGGGTCTATACCGGGGAGCTGTTTTTT